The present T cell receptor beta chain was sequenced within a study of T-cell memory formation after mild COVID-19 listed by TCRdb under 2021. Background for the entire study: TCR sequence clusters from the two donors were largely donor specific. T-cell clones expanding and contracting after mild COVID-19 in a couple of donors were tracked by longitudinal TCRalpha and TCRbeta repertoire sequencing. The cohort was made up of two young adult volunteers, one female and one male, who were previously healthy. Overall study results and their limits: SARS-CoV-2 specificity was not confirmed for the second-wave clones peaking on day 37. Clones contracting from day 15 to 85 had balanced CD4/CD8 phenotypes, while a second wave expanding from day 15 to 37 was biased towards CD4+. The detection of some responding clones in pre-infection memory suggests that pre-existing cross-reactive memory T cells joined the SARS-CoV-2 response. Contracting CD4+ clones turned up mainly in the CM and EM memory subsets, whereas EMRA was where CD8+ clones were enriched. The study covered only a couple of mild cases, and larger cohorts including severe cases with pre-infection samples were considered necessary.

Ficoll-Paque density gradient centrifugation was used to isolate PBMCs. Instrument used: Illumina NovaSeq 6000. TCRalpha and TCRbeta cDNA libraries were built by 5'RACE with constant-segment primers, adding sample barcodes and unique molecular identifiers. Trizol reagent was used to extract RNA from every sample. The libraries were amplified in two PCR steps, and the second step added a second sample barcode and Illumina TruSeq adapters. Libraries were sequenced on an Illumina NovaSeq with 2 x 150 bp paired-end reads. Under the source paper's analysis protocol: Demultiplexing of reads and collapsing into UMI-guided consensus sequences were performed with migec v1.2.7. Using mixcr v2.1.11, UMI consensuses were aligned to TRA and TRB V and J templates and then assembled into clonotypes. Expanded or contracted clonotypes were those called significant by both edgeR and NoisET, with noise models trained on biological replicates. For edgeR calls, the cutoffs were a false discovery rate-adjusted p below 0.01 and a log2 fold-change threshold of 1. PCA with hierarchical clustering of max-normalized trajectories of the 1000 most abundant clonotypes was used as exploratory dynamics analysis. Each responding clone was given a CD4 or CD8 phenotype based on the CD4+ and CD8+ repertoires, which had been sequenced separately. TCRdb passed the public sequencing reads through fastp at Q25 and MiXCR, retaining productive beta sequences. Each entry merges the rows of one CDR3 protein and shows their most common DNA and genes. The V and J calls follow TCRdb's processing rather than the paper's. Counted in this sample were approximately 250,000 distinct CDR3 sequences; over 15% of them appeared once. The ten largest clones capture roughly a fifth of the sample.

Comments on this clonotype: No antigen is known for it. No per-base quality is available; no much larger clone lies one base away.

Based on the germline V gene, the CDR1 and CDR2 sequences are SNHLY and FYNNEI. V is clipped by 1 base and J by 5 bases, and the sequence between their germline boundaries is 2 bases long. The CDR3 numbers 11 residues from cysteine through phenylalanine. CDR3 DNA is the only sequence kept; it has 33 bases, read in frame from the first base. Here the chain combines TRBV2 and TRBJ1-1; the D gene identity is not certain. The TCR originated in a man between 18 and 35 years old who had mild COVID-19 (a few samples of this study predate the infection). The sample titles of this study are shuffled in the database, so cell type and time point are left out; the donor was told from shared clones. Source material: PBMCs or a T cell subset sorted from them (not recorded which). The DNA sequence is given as TGTGCCAGCAGTGAAGGGACTGAAGCTTTCTTT. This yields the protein CASSEGTEAFF.